The T cell receptor (beta chain) under discussion was sequenced for a study of circulating CD8 cells and anti-PD-1 response in melanoma. Using 15 ng of total RNA, TCR libraries were made with the QIAseq Immune Repertoire TCR panel. One entry per CDR3 protein results from TCRdb running MiXCR on the reads. The data contain 200 or so distinct CDR3 sequences, 12% of them singletons. This clonotype is categorized as large. Live CD3+CD8+TCRalphabeta+ cells were sorted into four subsets by PD-1 and/or TIGIT. Germline values: CDR1 LNHDA, CDR2 SQIVND (reference sequence). V lost 5 bases to trimming and J lost 3 bases, with 13 bases between them. The CDR3 has 14 residues.

The gene calls are TRBV19 and TRBJ2-5; the D gene could be TRBD1 or TRBD2 (5 bases each). This specimen was CD8+ T cells from PBMCs, taken at baseline or after one month of anti-PD-1 therapy (not recorded which). The receptor comes from a human donor with melanoma. In DNA, the CDR3 is TGTGCCAGTAGTGAAATGGGACGCGAAGAGACCCAGTACTTC. It is translated as CASSEMGREETQYF.